This T cell receptor beta chain was sequenced during a study of blood T cell repertoires in COVID-19. Study overall: Some COVID-19 samples were acute and others convalescent; all came from the United States, Italy and Spain.

Profiling relied on immunoSEQ multiplex PCR, and the TCRdb table lists in-frame clones only, not all of them. In the table there are about 350,000 clones, roughly nine tenths of which are singletons. Germline CDR1 and CDR2: MGHRA and YSYEKL. This CDR3 has 16 amino acids. The V end was cut by 0 bases, the J end by 6 bases, with 16 bases between. Resolution of symptoms, clearance, or two negative PCRs was present in recovered Cohort 3 donors. The V gene is TRBV4-1, the J gene TRBJ2-3; D ambiguous. The sample comprised PBMCs or T cells enriched from blood (not recorded which). The source of this sequence is a woman aged 25 to 39 who had recovered from COVID-19. CDR3 in amino acids: CASSQDSRSPWDTQYF. DNA of the CDR3: TGCGCCAGCAGCCAAGACAGTCGGAGTCCTTGGGATACGCAGTATTTT.